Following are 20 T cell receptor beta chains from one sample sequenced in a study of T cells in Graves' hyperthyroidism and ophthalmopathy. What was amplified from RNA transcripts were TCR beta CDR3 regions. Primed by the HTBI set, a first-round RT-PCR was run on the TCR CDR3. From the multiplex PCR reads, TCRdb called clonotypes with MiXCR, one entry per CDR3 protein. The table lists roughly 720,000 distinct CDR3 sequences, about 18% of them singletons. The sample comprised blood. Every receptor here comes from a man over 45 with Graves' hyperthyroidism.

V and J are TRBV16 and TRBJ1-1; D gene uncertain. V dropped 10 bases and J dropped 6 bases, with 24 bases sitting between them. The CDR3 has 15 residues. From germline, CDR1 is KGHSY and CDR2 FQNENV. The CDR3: CAISLPEGAEPEAFF. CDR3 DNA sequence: TGTGCCATCAGTCTTCCAGAGGGAGCTGAGCCTGAAGCTTTCTTT.

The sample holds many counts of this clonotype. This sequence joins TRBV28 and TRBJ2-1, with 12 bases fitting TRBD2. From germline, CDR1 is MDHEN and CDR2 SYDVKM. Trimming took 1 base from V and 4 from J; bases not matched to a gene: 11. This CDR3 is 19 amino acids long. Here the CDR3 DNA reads TGTGCCAGCAGTTTATTCCCTAGCGGGAGGGCCGAACTATACAATGAGCAGTTCTTC. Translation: CASSLFPSGRAELYNEQFF.

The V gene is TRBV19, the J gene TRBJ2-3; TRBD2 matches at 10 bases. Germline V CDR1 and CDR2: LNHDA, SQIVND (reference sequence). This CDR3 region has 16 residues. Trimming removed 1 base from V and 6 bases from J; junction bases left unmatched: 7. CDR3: CASSIGLAGADDTQYF. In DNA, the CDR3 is TGTGCCAGTAGTATAGGGCTAGCGGGAGCAGATGATACGCAGTATTTT.

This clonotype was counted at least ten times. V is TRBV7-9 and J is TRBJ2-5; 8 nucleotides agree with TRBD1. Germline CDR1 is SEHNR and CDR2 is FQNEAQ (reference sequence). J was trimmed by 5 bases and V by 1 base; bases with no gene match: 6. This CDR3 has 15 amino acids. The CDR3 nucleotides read TGTGCCAGCAGCTTAGGACAGGGGATGGGGGAGACCCAGTACTTC. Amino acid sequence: CASSLGQGMGETQYF.

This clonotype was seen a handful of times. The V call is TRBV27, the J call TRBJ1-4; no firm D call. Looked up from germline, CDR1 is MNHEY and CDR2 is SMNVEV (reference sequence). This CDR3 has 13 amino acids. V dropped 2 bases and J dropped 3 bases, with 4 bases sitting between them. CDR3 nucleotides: TGTGCCAGCAGTTTACGTCCTAATGAAAAACTGTTTTTT. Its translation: CASSLRPNEKLFF.

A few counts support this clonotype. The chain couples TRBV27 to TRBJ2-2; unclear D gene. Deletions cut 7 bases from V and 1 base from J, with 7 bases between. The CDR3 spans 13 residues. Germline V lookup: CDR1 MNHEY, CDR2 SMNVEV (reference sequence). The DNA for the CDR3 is TGTGCCAGCACCCACCAGAACACCGGGGAGCTGTTTTTT. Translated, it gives CASTHQNTGELFF.

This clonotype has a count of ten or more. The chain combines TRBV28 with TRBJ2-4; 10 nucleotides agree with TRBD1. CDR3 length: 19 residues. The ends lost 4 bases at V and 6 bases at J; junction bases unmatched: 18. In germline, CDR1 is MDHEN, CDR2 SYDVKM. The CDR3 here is CASSSFTFTGQGVGNIQYF. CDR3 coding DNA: TGTGCCAGCAGTTCCTTCACGTTTACAGGACAGGGGGTGGGAAACATTCAGTACTTC.

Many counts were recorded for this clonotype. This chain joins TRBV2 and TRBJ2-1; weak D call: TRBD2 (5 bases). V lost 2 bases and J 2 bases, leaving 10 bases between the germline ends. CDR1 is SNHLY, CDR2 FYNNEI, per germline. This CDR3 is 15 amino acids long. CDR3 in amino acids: CASSEISATYNEQFF. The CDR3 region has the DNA TGTGCCAGCAGTGAAATTAGCGCTACCTACAATGAGCAGTTCTTC.

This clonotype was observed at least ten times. CDR3 in DNA: TGTGCCAGCAGTTCCGATGGGAGGACGAACACCGGGGAGCTGTTTTTT. Translating gives CASSSDGRTNTGELFF. The J gene is TRBJ2-2, the V gene TRBV27; TRBD2 is a possible D gene (6 bases). V lost 4 bases to trimming and J lost 0 bases, with 12 bases between them. Germline CDR1 is MNHEY and CDR2 is SMNVEV (reference sequence). This CDR3 contains 16 residues.

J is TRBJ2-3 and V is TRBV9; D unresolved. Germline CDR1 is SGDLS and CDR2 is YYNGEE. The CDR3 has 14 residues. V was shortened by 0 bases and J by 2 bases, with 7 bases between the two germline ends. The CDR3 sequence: CASSVEGFTDTQYF. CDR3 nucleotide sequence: TGTGCCAGCAGCGTAGAAGGGTTCACAGATACGCAGTATTTT.

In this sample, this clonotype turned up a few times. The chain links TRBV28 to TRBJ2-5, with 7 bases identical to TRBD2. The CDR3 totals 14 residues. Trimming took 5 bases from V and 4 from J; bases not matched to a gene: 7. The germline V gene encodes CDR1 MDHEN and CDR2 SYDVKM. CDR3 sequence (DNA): TGTGCCAGCAGTCTAGAGGGACTAACAGAGACCCAGTACTTC. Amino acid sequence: CASSLEGLTETQYF.

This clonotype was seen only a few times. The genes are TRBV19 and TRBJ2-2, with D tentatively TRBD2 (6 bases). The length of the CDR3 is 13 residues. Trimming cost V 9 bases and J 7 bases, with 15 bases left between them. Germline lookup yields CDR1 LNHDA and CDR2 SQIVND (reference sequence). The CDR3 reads CASSSAAGGELFF. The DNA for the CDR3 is TGTGCCAGCTCTAGCGCTGCTGGCGGGGAGCTGTTTTTT. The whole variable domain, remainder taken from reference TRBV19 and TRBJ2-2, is DGGITQSPKYLFRKEGQNVTLSCEQNLNHDAMYWYRQDPGQGLRLIYYSQIVNDFQKGDIAEGYSVSREKKESFPLTVTSAQKNPTAFYLCASSSAAGGELFFGEGSRLTVL.

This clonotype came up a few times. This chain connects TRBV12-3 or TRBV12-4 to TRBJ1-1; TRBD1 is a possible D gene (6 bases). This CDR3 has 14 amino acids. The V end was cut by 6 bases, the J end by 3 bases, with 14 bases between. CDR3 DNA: TGTGCCAGCAGACAACGGAGGGGGGACACTGAAGCTTTCTTT. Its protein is CASRQRRGDTEAFF.

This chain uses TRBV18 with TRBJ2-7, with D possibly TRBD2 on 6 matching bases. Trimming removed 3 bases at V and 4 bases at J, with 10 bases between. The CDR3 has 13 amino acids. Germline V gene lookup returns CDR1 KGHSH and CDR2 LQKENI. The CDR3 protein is CASSPGTEYEQYF. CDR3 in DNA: TGTGCCAGCTCACCCGGGACTGAGTACGAGCAGTACTTC.

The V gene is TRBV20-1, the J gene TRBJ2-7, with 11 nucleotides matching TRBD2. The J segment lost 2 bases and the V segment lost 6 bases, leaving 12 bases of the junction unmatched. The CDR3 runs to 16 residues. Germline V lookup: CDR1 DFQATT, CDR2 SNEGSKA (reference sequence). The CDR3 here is CSARDTTSGIPYEQYF. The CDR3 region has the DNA TGCAGTGCCAGGGACACGACTAGCGGGATTCCCTACGAGCAGTACTTC.

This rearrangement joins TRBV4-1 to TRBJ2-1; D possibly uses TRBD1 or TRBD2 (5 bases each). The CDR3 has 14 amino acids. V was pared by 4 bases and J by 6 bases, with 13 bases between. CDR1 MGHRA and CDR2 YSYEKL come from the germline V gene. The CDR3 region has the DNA TGCGCCAGCAGCCCCTTCCGGGGCGTCAATGAGCAGTTCTTC. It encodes CASSPFRGVNEQFF.

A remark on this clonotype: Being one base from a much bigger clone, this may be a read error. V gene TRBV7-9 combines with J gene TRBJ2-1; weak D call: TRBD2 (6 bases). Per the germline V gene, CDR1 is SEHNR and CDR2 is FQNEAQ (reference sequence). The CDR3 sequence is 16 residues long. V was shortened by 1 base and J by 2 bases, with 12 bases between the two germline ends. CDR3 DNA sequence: TGTGCCAGCAGCTTAGGGGCGGGAAAGGCCTACAATGAGCAGTTCTTC. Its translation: CASSLGAGKAYNEQFF.

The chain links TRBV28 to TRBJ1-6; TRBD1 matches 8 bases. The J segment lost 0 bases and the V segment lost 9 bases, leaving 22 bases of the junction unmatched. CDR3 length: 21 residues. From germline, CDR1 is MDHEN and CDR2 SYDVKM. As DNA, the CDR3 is TGTGCCAGTCTGGGGGCACCTAAACGGGGACAGGCGAGCTCCTATAATTCACCCCTCCACTTT. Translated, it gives CASLGAPKRGQASSYNSPLHF.

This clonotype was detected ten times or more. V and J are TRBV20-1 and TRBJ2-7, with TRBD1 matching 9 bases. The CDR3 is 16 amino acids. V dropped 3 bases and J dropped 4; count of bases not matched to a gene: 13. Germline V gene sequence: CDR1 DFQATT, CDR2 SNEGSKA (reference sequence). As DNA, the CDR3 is TGCAGTGCTAGCCCCCCTGAATTACAGGGGGCGTACGAGCAGTACTTC. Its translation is CSASPPELQGAYEQYF.

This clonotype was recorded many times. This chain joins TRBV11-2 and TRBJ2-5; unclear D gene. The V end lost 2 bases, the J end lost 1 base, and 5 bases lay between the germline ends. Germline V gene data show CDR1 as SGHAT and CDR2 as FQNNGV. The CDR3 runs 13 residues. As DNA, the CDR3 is TGTGCCAGCAGCTTACAGTCCCAAGAGACCCAGTACTTC. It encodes CASSLQSQETQYF.